The sequence of this T cell receptor (beta chain) was determined in a study of tumor and adjacent non-tumor tissue in lung cancer. At the level of the study: The cohort had about a dozen adenocarcinoma, a couple of squamous cell and 1 small cell patients. Broader study findings: Compared with tumor, normal lung showed significantly lower TCR diversity.

TCRbeta libraries were built with three rounds of nested PCR, modified from ARM-PCR. One entry per CDR3 protein results from TCRdb running MiXCR on the multiplex PCR reads. Of over 85,000 distinct CDR3 sequences detected, nearly 85% appear once; the ten largest clones hold approximately 22%. This sample's RNA came from whole unsorted tissue. As regards this clonotype: Its antigen remains unknown.

The CDR3 consists of 15 residues. Germline V gives CDR1 SGHAT, CDR2 FQNNGV. The material sequenced was lung tumor tissue. The V and J genes are TRBV11-2 and TRBJ1-6; the D is unclear. This receptor was identified in a man in his 70s with non-small cell lung cancer. The chain's CDR3 is CVSSSRSSYNSPLHF. For the CDR3, the DNA is TGTGTTAGCAGTTCCCGAAGCTCCTATAATTCACCCCTCCACTTT.